This T cell receptor beta chain is from a study of technical replicates of blood from a handful of donors. The trim removed 4 bases at V and 2 bases at J, leaving 2 bases unmatched. The CDR3 totals 14 residues. CDR1 SGHTA and CDR2 FQGNSA come from the germline V gene. TCRdb's copy holds only in-frame clones and misses some; the assay was immunoSEQ multiplex PCR. The sample shows roughly 90,000 clones, 80% to 95% of them seen only once. This receptor was taken from a human donor in good health. The sequencing sample was made of T cells isolated from PBMCs. The chain is built from TRBV7-2 and TRBJ2-5, with TRBD2 matching 9 bases. Here the CDR3 reads CASSWGLAQETQYF. In nucleotides, the CDR3 is TGTGCCAGCAGCTGGGGACTAGCACAAGAGACCCAGTACTTC.